Below, 22 T cell receptor beta chains from the same sample are listed, as sequenced in a study of blood T cell repertoires in COVID-19 (dated by TCRdb to about 2020). The library was generated by the immunoSEQ multiplex PCR assay. Not all clones reach the TCRdb copy of this immuneACCESS table, which keeps in-frame sequences only. Checked studies attribute under half of the gap to unresolved V genes and leave the rest unexplained. The sample contains about 260,000 clones, more than 85% of them found a single time. The biggest ten clones account for about 5% of the sample. The sample consisted of peripheral blood. These receptors all stem from a woman aged 55-70 years with COVID-19, enrolled during active disease.

Details on this clone: Other DNA sequences in the sample encode the same CDR3. The rearrangement links TRBV7-9 to TRBJ1-5, with D possibly TRBD1 on 6 matching bases. The V gene lost 6 bases and the J gene lost 3 bases, with 15 bases spanning the gap. The CDR3 runs to 15 residues. Looked up from germline, CDR1 is SEHNR and CDR2 is FQNEAQ (reference sequence). CDR3 bases: TGTGCCAGCAGTCGTTCAGGACAGCCCAATCAGCCCCAGCATTTT. The encoded protein is CASSRSGQPNQPQHF.

The chain uses TRBV19 and TRBJ2-1, with 7 bases identical to TRBD2. The V gene end was trimmed by 5 bases and the J gene end by 8 bases; junction bases not matched to a gene: 9. This CDR3 contains 14 residues. Germline V gene data show CDR1 as LNHDA and CDR2 as SQIVND (reference sequence). The CDR3 region is CASSPLLASDEQFF. In nucleotides, the CDR3 is TGTGCCAGTAGTCCGCTACTAGCGAGCGATGAGCAGTTCTTC.

CDR3 amino acids: CASSQTSTSPLFF. The CDR3 DNA reads TGCGCCAGCAGCCAAACTTCGACTAGCCCATTGTTCTTC. The rearrangement joins TRBV4-3 to TRBJ2-1; 7 bases map to TRBD2. The CDR3 contains 13 residues. The V gene end was trimmed by 2 bases and the J gene end by 15 bases; junction bases not matched to a gene: 10. Germline V lookup: CDR1 LGHNA, CDR2 YSLEER.

The chain employs TRBV30 and TRBJ1-6, with D maybe TRBD1 (5 bases). The ends were cut back, 3 bases at V and 10 bases at J, with 13 bases in the middle. The germline V gene has CDR1 GTSNPN and CDR2 SVGIG (reference sequence). The CDR3 has 13 amino acids. CDR3 region: CAWRPPGGSPLHF. As DNA, the CDR3 is TGTGCCTGGAGACCCCCCGGGGGATCACCCCTCCACTTT.

V gene TRBV5-1 combines with J gene TRBJ1-1, with D possibly matching TRBD1 (6 bases). The germline V gene encodes CDR1 SGHRS and CDR2 YFSETQ. The CDR3 is 15 residues long. Trimming removed 4 bases from V and 4 bases from J, with 17 bases in between. CDR3 residues: CASSEDRSASTEAFF. The CDR3 nucleotides read TGCGCCAGCAGCGAAGACAGGTCGGCATCCACTGAAGCTTTCTTT.

The chain carries TRBV5-1 and TRBJ2-3; 9 bases match TRBD2. Per germline, CDR1 SGHRS and CDR2 YFSETQ. The CDR3 loop spans 15 amino acids. J was trimmed by 2 bases and V by 4 bases; bases with no gene match: 5. The CDR3 nucleotides are TGCGCCAGCAGCAGGGGACTAGCCGACACAGATACGCAGTATTTT. Its protein is CASSRGLADTDTQYF.

V and J are TRBV20-1 and TRBJ2-7, with 8 bases aligning to TRBD1. CDR1 is DFQATT, CDR2 SNEGSKA, per germline (reference sequence). V was clipped by 3 bases and J by 3 bases; unmatched bases: 1. CDR3 size: 12 residues. This chain's CDR3 is CSASDRGYEQYF. The CDR3 coding sequence is TGCAGTGCTAGTGACAGGGGCTACGAGCAGTACTTC.

This clone was counted a single time. This chain links TRBV6-5 with TRBJ2-1; 7 bases are shared with TRBD2. Per germline, CDR1 MNHEY and CDR2 SVGAGI. CDR3 length: 16 amino acids. V shed 4 bases and J 4 bases; nucleotides not matched to a gene: 10. The CDR3 is CASSSLRRAGYNEQFF. CDR3 coding DNA: TGTGCCAGCAGTTCCCTTCGCCGAGCGGGGTACAATGAGCAGTTCTTC.

The chain links TRBV5-4 to TRBJ2-7; D unclear. Trimming took 10 bases from V and 9 from J, leaving 20 bases between them. CDR3 length equals 12 residues. Germline CDR1 and CDR2: SGHNT and YYREEE (reference sequence). This chain's CDR3 is CAPLVLARGQYF. The CDR3 nucleotides read TGTGCCCCTCTTGTTCTGGCCAGAGGGCAGTACTTC.

The rearrangement uses TRBV28 and TRBJ1-4; TRBD1 is a possible D gene (6 bases). The length of the CDR3 is 13 residues. V was cut by 8 bases and J by 6 bases, with 13 bases left in between. Germline CDR1 is MDHEN and CDR2 is SYDVKM. The CDR3 sequence is CASFGQGYEKLFF. For the CDR3, the DNA is TGTGCCAGCTTTGGTCAGGGGTATGAAAAACTGTTTTTT.

V and J are TRBV7-9 and TRBJ2-3, with 12 bases aligning to TRBD2. The V gene's germline CDR1 is SEHNR and CDR2 FQNEAQ (reference sequence). V shed 3 bases and J 0 bases; nucleotides not matched to a gene: 4. The CDR3 is made up of 17 amino acids. The CDR3 sequence is CASSFSGTSGSTDTQYF. The CDR3 coding sequence is TGTGCCAGCAGCTTTTCGGGGACTAGCGGGAGCACAGATACGCAGTATTTT.

The rearrangement joins TRBV10-3 to TRBJ2-3, with a tentative D call TRBD2 (6 bases). Looked up from germline, CDR1 is ENHRY and CDR2 is SYGVKD. Between the trimmed V and J ends, which lost 10 bases and 6 bases, there was a span of 20 bases. The length of the CDR3 is 14 residues. This chain's CDR3 is CATIPGLQLDTQYF. The DNA for the CDR3 is TGTGCCACCATCCCGGGACTTCAACTGGATACGCAGTATTTT.

The V and J genes are TRBV7-9 and TRBJ1-4, with TRBD1 matching over 9 bases. V shed 4 bases, J shed 4 bases, and the junction held 7 bases outside the gene matches. Germline CDR1 and CDR2: SEHNR and FQNEAQ (reference sequence). This CDR3 has 16 amino acids. For the CDR3, the DNA is TGTGCCAGCAGCTCATCCAACAGGGGGCTTAATGAAAAACTGTTTTTT. Amino acid sequence: CASSSSNRGLNEKLFF.

The rearrangement links TRBV29-1 to TRBJ2-7, with D perhaps TRBD2 (5 bases). The CDR3 extends over 15 amino acids. V lost 2 bases, J lost 2 bases, and 16 bases lay in between. Germline lookup yields CDR1 SQVTM and CDR2 ANQGSEA. This chain's CDR3 is CSVEIGEGSPYEQYF. The CDR3 DNA is TGCAGCGTTGAAATTGGTGAGGGATCGCCCTACGAGCAGTACTTC.

In this sample, this clone turned up once. The genes are TRBV29-1 and TRBJ2-7; D perhaps matches TRBD2 (5 bases). The CDR3 is 12 residues long. The V end lost 4 bases, the J end lost 2 bases, and 9 bases lay between the germline ends. Germline V lookup: CDR1 SQVTM, CDR2 ANQGSEA. The CDR3 reads CSVVWGAYEQYF. DNA of the CDR3: TGCAGCGTTGTTTGGGGAGCCTACGAGCAGTACTTC.

The chain joins TRBV30 to TRBJ2-7, with D tentatively TRBD1 (5 bases). This CDR3 comprises 14 residues. CDR1 GTSNPN and CDR2 SVGIG come from the germline V gene (reference sequence). V was pared by 0 bases and J by 7 bases, with 16 bases between. CDR3 sequence (DNA): TGTGCCTGGAGTGTTCATAGGACATCTAGGGAGCAGTACTTC. Its protein product is CAWSVHRTSREQYF.

The J gene is TRBJ2-2, the V gene TRBV28; perhaps TRBD1 as D (6 bases). Germline loops: CDR1 MDHEN, CDR2 SYDVKM. V dropped 3 bases and J dropped 6 bases, with 11 bases sitting between them. There are 14 residues in the CDR3. CDR3 sequence reads: CASSFLDRPGELFF. The CDR3 nucleotides read TGTGCCAGCAGTTTCCTCGACAGGCCCGGGGAGCTGTTTTTT.

This clone was recorded once. V and J are TRBV28 and TRBJ1-1, with a possible D match to TRBD1 (5 bases). V shed 3 bases and J shed 4 bases, with 12 bases lying between them. This CDR3 is 14 amino acids long. The germline gives CDR1 MDHEN, CDR2 SYDVKM. The CDR3 DNA sequence: TGTGCCAGCAGTTTCGCCAGGGTACGCACTGAAGCTTTCTTT. It is translated as CASSFARVRTEAFF.

This clone was recorded only once. The rearrangement links TRBV6-5 to TRBJ2-5; D might be TRBD1 (6 bases). Germline lookup yields CDR1 MNHEY and CDR2 SVGAGI. CDR3 length equals 14 residues. V dropped 8 bases and J dropped 2 bases, with 15 bases sitting between them. CDR3 DNA: TGTGCCAGCGAACAAAGGACAGAACAAGAGACCCAGTACTTC. Its protein product is CASEQRTEQETQYF.

The V and J genes are TRBV19 and TRBJ1-1; 8 bases are shared with TRBD1. V shed 7 bases and J 11 bases; nucleotides not matched to a gene: 12. CDR3 size: 13 residues. In germline, CDR1 is LNHDA, CDR2 SQIVND (reference sequence). The CDR3 loop reads CASKEGQGAHAFF. CDR3 coding DNA: TGTGCCAGTAAAGAGGGGCAGGGGGCGCATGCTTTCTTT. Based on the CDR3 plus reference TRBV19 and TRBJ1-1, the full variable domain is DGGITQSPKYLFRKEGQNVTLSCEQNLNHDAMYWYRQDPGQGLRLIYYSQIVNDFQKGDIAEGYSVSREKKESFPLTVTSAQKNPTAFYLCASKEGQGAHAFFGQGTRLTVV.

In regard to this clone: Other DNA sequences in this specimen translate into the identical CDR3. This chain uses TRBV6-4 with TRBJ1-1; 7 bases align to TRBD1. The junction had 4 bases not matched to a gene; V was cut back by 6 bases and J by 0 bases. Germline V gene sequence: CDR1 MRHNA, CDR2 SNTAGT. This CDR3 has 14 residues. Here the CDR3 DNA reads TGTGCCAGCAGCGAACAGGGGCTGAACACTGAAGCTTTCTTT. Amino acid sequence: CASSEQGLNTEAFF.

J is TRBJ2-5 and V is TRBV3-1 (or the pseudogene TRBV3-2); TRBD2 matches at 14 bases. Trimming took 1 base from V and 5 from J; bases not matched to a gene: 6. Germline V CDR1 and CDR2: LGHDT, YNNKEL (reference sequence). This CDR3 spans 17 amino acids. The CDR3 protein is CASSQGGTSGGRETQYF. In DNA form, the CDR3 reads TGTGCCAGCAGCCAAGGAGGGACTAGCGGGGGACGGGAGACCCAGTACTTC.